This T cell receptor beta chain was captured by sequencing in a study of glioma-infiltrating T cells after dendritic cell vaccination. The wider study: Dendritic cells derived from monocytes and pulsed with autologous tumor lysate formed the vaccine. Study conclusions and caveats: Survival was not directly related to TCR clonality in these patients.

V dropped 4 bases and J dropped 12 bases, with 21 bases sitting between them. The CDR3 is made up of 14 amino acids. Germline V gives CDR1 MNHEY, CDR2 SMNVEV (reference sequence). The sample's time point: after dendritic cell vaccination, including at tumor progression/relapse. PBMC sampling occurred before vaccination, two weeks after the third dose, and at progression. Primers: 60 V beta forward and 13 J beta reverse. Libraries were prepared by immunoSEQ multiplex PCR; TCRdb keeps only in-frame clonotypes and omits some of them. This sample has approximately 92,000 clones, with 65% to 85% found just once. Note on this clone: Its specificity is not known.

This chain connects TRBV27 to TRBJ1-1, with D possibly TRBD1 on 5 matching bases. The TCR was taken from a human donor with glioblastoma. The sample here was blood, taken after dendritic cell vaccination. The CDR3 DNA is TGTGCCAGCAGTTACCTGCTGGACAAATCAGTTTCTTTCTTT. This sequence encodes CASSYLLDKSVSFF.